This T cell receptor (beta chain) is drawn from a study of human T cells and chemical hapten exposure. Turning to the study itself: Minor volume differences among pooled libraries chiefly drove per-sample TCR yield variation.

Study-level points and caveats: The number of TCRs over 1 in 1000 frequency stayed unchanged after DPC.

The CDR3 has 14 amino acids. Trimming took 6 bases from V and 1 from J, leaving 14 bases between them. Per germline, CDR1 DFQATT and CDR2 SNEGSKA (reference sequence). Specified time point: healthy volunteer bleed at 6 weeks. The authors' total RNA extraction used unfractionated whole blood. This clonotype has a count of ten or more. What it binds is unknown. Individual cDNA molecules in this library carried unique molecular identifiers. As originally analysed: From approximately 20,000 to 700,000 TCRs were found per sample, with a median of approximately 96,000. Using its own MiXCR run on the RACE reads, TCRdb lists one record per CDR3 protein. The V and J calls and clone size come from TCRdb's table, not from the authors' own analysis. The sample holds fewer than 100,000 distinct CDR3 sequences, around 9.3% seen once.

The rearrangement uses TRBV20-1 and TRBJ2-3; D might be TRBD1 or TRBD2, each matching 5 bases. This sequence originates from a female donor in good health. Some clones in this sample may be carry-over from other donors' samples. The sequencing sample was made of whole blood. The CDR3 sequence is CSAKLVGGTDTQYF. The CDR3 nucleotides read TGCAGTGCGAAACTAGTGGGGGGCACAGATACGCAGTATTTT.